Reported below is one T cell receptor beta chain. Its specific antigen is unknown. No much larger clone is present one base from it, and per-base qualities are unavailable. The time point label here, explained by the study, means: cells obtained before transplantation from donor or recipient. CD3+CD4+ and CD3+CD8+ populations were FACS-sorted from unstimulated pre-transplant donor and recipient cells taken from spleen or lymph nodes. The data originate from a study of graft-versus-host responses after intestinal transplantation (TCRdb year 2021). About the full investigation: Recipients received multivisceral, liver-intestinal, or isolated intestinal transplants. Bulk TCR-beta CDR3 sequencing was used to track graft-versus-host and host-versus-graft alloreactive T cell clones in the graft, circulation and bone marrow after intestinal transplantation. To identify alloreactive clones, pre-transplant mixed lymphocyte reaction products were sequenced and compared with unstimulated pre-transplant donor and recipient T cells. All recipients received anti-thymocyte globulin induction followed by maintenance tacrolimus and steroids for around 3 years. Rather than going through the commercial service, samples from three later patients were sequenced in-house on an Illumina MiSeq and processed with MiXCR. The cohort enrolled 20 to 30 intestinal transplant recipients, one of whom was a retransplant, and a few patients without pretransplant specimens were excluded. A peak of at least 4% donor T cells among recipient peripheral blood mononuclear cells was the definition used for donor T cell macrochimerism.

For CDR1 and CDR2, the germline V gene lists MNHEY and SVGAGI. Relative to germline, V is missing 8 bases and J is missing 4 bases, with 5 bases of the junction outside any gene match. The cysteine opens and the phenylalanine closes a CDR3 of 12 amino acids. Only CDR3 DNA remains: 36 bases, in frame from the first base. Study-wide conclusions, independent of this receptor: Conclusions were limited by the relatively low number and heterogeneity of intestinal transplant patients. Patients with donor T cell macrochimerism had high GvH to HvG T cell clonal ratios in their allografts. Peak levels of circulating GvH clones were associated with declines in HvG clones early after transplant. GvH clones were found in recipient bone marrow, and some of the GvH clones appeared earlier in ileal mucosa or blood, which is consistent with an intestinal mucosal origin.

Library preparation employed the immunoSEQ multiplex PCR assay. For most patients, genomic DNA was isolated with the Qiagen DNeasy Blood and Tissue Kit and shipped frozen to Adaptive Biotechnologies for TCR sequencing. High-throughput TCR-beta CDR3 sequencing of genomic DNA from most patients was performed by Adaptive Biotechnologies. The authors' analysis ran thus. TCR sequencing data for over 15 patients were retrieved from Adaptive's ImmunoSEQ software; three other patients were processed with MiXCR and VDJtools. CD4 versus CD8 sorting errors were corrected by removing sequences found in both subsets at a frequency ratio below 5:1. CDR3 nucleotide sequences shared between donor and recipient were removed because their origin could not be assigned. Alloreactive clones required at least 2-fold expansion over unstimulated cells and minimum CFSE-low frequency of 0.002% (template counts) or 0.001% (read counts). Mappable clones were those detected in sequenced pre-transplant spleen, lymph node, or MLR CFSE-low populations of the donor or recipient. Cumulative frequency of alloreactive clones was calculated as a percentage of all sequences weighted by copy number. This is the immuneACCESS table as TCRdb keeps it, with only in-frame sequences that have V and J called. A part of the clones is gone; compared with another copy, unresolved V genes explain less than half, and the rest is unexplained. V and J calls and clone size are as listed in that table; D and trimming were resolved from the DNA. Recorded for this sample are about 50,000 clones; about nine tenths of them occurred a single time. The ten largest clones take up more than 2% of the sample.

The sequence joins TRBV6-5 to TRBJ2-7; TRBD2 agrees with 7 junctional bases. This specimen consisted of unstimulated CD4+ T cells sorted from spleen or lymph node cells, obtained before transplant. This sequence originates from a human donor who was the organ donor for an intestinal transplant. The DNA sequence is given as TGTGCCAGCGGCCGGGAGGATTACGAGCAGTACTTC. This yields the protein CASGREDYEQYF.